Sequencing of this TCR beta chain was carried out in a study of T cell repertoires in cytomegalovirus infection (dated by TCRdb to about 2019). Regarding the research as a whole: Donor HLA type was relevant to the analysis, because carriage of CMV infection together with the matching HLA type was indicated by public TCR beta signatures.

This clonotype was seen ten or more times. The clone's antigen remains unknown. Base-call qualities are not available, and no considerably larger clone is one nucleotide away. Paper-wide results and their limitations: Cumulative frequency of public TCR beta family members discriminated carriers of CMV infection plus the relevant HLA type in this cohort and an independent approximately 370-donor cohort. The ex vivo response was dominated by HLA-C-restricted CMV-specific TCR beta clonotypes, which also provided the single most frequent clonotype in two of eight donors.

From the cysteine through the phenylalanine, the CDR3 covers 13 amino acids. Of the read, only the CDR3 DNA is kept; its 39 bases are in frame from base 1. The germline V gene (reference sequence) provides CDR1 SEHNR and CDR2 FQNEAQ. V loses 7 bases at its end and J loses 7 bases; junction bases beyond the gene matches: 5. Sequencer: Illumina HiSeq 1500. TCRdb reprocessing: public reads trimmed at Q25 with fastp, clones called with MiXCR, in-frame beta chains kept. Every distinct CDR3 protein forms one entry, paired with its most common genes and DNA. In all, the sample holds some 600,000 distinct CDR3 sequences, and 20% to 30% of those were seen once. The top ten clones comprise 6.5% to 10% of the sample.

Sequenced: CD8+ T cells from PBMCs. The sequence was collected from a human donor in good health (CMV status not recorded). Some clones in this sample may be carry-over from other donors' samples. The rearrangement combines TRBV7-9 with TRBJ1-1; 11 bases in the junction line up with TRBD1. For the CDR3, the sequence is CASTGQGAVEAFF. The bases are TGTGCCAGCACCGGACAGGGGGCTGTTGAAGCTTTCTTT.